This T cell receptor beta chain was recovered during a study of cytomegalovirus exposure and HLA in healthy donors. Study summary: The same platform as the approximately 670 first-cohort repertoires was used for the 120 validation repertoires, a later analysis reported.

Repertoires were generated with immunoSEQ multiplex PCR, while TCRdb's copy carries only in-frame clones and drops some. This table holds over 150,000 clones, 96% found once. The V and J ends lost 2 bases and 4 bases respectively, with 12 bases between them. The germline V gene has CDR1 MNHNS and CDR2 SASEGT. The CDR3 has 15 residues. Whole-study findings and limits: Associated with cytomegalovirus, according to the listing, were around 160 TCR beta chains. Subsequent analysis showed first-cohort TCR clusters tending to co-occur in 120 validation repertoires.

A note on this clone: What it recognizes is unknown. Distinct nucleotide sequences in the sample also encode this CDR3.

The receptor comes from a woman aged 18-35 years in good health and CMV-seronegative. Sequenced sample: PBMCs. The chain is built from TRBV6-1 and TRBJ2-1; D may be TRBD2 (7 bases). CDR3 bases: TGTGCCAGCAGTGAATTGAGGGGGGGGTACAATGAGCAGTTCTTC. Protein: CASSELRGGYNEQFF.